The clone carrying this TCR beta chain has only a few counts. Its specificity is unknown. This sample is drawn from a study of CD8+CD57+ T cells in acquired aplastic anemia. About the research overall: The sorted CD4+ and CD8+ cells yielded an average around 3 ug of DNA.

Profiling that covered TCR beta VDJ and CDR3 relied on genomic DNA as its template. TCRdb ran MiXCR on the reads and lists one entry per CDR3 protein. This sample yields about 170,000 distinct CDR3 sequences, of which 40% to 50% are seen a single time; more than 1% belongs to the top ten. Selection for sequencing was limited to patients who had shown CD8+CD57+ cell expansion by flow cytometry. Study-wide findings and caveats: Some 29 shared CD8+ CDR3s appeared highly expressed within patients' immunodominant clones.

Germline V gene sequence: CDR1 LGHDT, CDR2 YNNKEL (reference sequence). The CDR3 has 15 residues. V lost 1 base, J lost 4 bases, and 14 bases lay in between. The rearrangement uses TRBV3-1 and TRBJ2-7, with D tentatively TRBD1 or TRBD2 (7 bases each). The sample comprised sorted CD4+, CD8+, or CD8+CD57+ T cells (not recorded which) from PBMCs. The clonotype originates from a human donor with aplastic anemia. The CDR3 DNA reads TGTGCCAGCAGCCAAGGGGCAGGGGGAGGGTACGAGCAGTACTTC. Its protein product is CASSQGAGGGYEQYF.